The 17 T cell receptor beta chains presented below share a single source sample, sequenced in a study of OX40 agonist ivuxolimab in advanced cancers. TCRdb keeps only in-frame clones here, not all; method: immunoSEQ multiplex PCR. The repertoire holds 30,000 to 40,000 clones, with approximately 89% as singletons. The specimen was CD4+ or CD8+ T cells sorted from blood, collected in a trial of the OX40 agonist ivuxolimab. The source is an adult with an advanced solid tumor such as melanoma, head and neck, liver or kidney cancer.

This chain connects TRBV5-8 to TRBJ2-3; D is uncertain. The V gene's germline CDR1 is SGHTS and CDR2 YDEGEE. This CDR3 has 14 residues. Trimming cost V 7 bases and J 0 bases, with 12 bases left between them. The CDR3 DNA reads TGTGCCAGCCCTACGGGTCGGAGCACAGATACGCAGTATTTT. This gives the protein CASPTGRSTDTQYF.

V is TRBV6-1 and J is TRBJ2-1; 7 positions match TRBD2. The V gene's germline CDR1 is MNHNS and CDR2 SASEGT. With V trimmed by 7 bases and J by 11 bases, 5 bases remained unmatched. CDR3 length: 11 residues. Here the CDR3 reads CASTPGTKQFF. CDR3 coding DNA: TGTGCCAGCACCCCCGGGACTAAGCAGTTCTTC.

This rearrangement joins TRBV6-1 to TRBJ2-1; 9 positions agree with TRBD2. Germline CDR1 reads MNHNS; CDR2 reads SASEGT. V lost 2 bases to trimming and J lost 3 bases; unmatched junction nucleotides: 8. The CDR3 length is 17 residues. In nucleotides, the CDR3 is TGTGCCAGCAGTGAATGGGGCGGGAGGGCCGTCTACAATGAGCAGTTCTTC. Amino acid sequence: CASSEWGGRAVYNEQFF.

V and J are TRBV5-1 and TRBJ1-6, with 8 bases identical to TRBD1. Germline V gene data show CDR1 as SGHRS and CDR2 as YFSETQ. This CDR3 contains 14 residues. V trimming: 4 bases; J trimming: 7 bases; junction bases outside the gene matches: 4. CDR3 in DNA: TGCGCCAGCAGCGCGGACAGGGTGAATTCACCCCTCCACTTT. The encoded protein is CASSADRVNSPLHF.

This clone has a handful of counts. The J gene is TRBJ2-2, the V gene TRBV19, with 8 positions matching TRBD2. Germline-derived CDR1 and CDR2 are LNHDA and SQIVND (reference sequence). The CDR3 is 15 residues long. Losses at the gene ends were 8 bases for V and 7 bases for J; bases not matched to a gene: 12. Here the CDR3 DNA reads TGTGCCAGTCAGCGGGAGTGGAGTATTATCGGGGAGCTGTTTTTT. As protein: CASQREWSIIGELFF.

This rearrangement joins TRBV10-3 to TRBJ2-2; D is unclear. This CDR3 spans 14 amino acids. Trimming shortened V by 11 bases and J by 0 bases, and 13 bases separated the two germline ends. CDR1 and CDR2 (germline): ENHRY, SYGVKD. CDR3 bases: TGTGCCGTGACGGAAACGGCGAACACCGGGGAGCTGTTTTTT. Translation gives CAVTETANTGELFF.

The J gene is TRBJ2-6, the V gene TRBV28, with D perhaps given as TRBD1 or TRBD2 (5 bases each). Germline V CDR1 and CDR2: MDHEN, SYDVKM. The CDR3 is made up of 16 amino acids. Trimming stripped 5 bases from V and 0 bases from J, with 11 bases between. The CDR3 loop is CASSPSGLSGANVLTF. As DNA, the CDR3 is TGTGCCAGCAGTCCCTCGGGGCTCTCTGGGGCCAACGTCCTGACTTTC.

The rearrangement uses TRBV10-3 and TRBJ2-7; 7 bases agree with TRBD1. The germline V gene encodes CDR1 ENHRY and CDR2 SYGVKD. The CDR3 runs to 12 residues. The ends lost 11 bases at V and 3 bases at J; junction bases unmatched: 7. CDR3 nucleotide sequence: TGTGCCTCCCAAGCAGGGGGCTACGAGCAGTACTTC. The encoded protein is CASQAGGYEQYF.

In DNA, the CDR3 is TGCGCCAGCAGCCATAATAGCGGGAGCGTGTACGAGCAGTACTTC. Its protein is CASSHNSGSVYEQYF. This rearrangement joins TRBV4-1 to TRBJ2-7; 9 nucleotides match TRBD2. CDR1 and CDR2 (germline): MGHRA, YSYEKL. CDR3 length equals 15 residues. V shed 3 bases and J 4 bases; nucleotides not matched to a gene: 7.

The chain combines TRBV10-1 with TRBJ1-1; 8 nucleotides align to TRBD1. Germline V gene lookup returns CDR1 WNHNN and CDR2 SYGVQD (reference sequence). The CDR3 totals 11 residues. V gave up 9 bases and J gave up 4 bases; unmatched junction bases: 1. As DNA, the CDR3 is TGCGCCAGACAGGGGGGCACTGAAGCTTTCTTT. It codes for CARQGGTEAFF.

The chain has TRBV10-3 and TRBJ1-5; D is perhaps TRBD1 (6 bases). The V gene's germline CDR1 is ENHRY and CDR2 SYGVKD. V was shortened by 2 bases and J by 3 bases, with 11 bases between the two germline ends. CDR3 length: 15 residues. The DNA of the CDR3 is TGTGCCATCAGTGAGGGCGGGGGCAACAATCAGCCCCAGCATTTT. Its translation is CAISEGGGNNQPQHF.

This sequence joins TRBV10-1 and TRBJ2-1; D not resolved. Germline assignment: CDR1 WNHNN and CDR2 SYGVQD (reference sequence). V shed 6 bases and J shed 5 bases, with 14 bases lying between them. The CDR3 has 14 residues. CDR3 loop: CASSPRNPDNEQFF. The CDR3 nucleotides read TGCGCCAGCAGCCCCAGAAACCCCGACAATGAGCAGTTCTTC.

The chain couples TRBV19 to TRBJ2-5; D call uncertain. The germline CDR1 and CDR2 sequences are LNHDA and SQIVND (reference sequence). Deletions cut 3 bases from V and 5 bases from J, with 13 bases between. CDR3 length: 14 amino acids. DNA for the CDR3: TGTGCCAGTAGTATGGTACAGACCAGGGAGACCCAGTACTTC. Protein product: CASSMVQTRETQYF.

The chain carries TRBV21-1 and TRBJ1-2; the DNA was not compared with TRBD1, the D call given in the table. TRBV21-1 is a recognized pseudogene. The CDR3 sequence is 13 residues long. CDR3 DNA: TGTGCCAGCAGCAACCGACAGGGGGCTGGCTACACCTTC. Protein: CASSNRQGAGYTF.

This chain uses TRBV19 with TRBJ2-7; 8 positions match TRBD2. The germline V gene encodes CDR1 LNHDA and CDR2 SQIVND (reference sequence). The CDR3 is 13 amino acids. V trimming: 1 base; J trimming: 6 bases; junction bases outside the gene matches: 2. The CDR3 region has the DNA TGTGCCAGTAGTATAGCGGGAGGGCCCGAGCAGTACTTC. This gives the protein CASSIAGGPEQYF.

This chain connects TRBV2 to TRBJ2-1, with TRBD1 matching 9 bases. In germline, CDR1 is SNHLY, CDR2 FYNNEI. This CDR3 has 13 residues. The ends lost 1 base at V and 10 bases at J; junction bases unmatched: 2. CDR3 DNA: TGTGCCAGCAGTGAAGGGACAGGGGACGAGCAGTTCTTC. Translated: CASSEGTGDEQFF.

The chain combines TRBV5-1 with TRBJ1-1; D possibly corresponds to TRBD1 (6 bases). The CDR3 runs 14 residues. Germline V gives CDR1 SGHRS, CDR2 YFSETQ. V dropped 4 bases and J dropped 4 bases, with 14 bases sitting between them. This CDR3 is CASSPTGSGTEAFF. In DNA, the CDR3 is TGCGCCAGCAGCCCAACAGGGTCGGGCACTGAAGCTTTCTTT.